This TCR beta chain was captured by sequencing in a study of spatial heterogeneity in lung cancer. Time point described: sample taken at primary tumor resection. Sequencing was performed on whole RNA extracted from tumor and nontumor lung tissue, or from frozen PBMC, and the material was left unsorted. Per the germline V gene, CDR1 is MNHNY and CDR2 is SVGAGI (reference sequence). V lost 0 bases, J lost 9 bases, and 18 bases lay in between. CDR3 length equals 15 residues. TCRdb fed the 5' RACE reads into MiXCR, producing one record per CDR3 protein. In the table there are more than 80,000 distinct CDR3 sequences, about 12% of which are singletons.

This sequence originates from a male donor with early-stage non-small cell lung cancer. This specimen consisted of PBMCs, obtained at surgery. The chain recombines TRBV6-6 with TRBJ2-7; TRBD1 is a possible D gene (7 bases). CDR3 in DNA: TGTGCCAGCAGTTACTCGAATGGCGGCGGGACAGTGCAGTACTTC. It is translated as CASSYSNGGGTVQYF.